These 13 T cell receptor beta chains were all obtained from the same sample, sequenced in a study of T cells in Graves' hyperthyroidism and ophthalmopathy. Regions amplified from RNA transcripts were the TCR beta CDR3 regions. Researchers ran a first-round RT-PCR on the TCR CDR3 using the HTBI primer set. TCRdb itself ran the multiplex PCR reads through MiXCR, one entry per CDR3 protein. The sample has a few hundred thousand distinct CDR3 sequences; about 13% are singletons. The sample consisted of blood. The receptors were gathered from a woman between 18 and 29 years old with Graves' hyperthyroidism.

In this sample, this clonotype turned up many times. The gene calls are TRBV28 and TRBJ1-1; 7 bases match TRBD1. With V trimmed by 2 bases and J by 9 bases, 3 bases remained unmatched. Germline V gene sequence: CDR1 MDHEN, CDR2 SYDVKM. The CDR3 loop spans 12 amino acids. The CDR3 reads CASSLTGQKAFF. DNA for the CDR3: TGTGCCAGCAGTTTAACGGGACAGAAAGCTTTCTTT.

This clonotype showed up just a few times. The rearrangement links TRBV5-1 to TRBJ2-3; 7 nucleotides match TRBD1. The J segment lost 3 bases and the V segment lost 7 bases, leaving 11 bases of the junction unmatched. The CDR3 has 15 residues. The V gene's germline CDR1 is SGHRS and CDR2 YFSETQ. The CDR3 loop is CASRVRGQETDTQYF. As DNA, the CDR3 is TGCGCCAGCCGGGTAAGGGGGCAAGAGACAGATACGCAGTATTTT.

The chain combines TRBV6-1 with TRBJ2-7; D is uncertain. The V gene's germline CDR1 is MNHNS and CDR2 SASEGT. Between the trimmed V and J ends, which lost 5 bases and 9 bases, there was a span of 11 bases. CDR3 size: 11 residues. This chain's CDR3 is CASSSSTGQYF. For the CDR3, the DNA is TGTGCCAGCAGTTCGAGTACCGGGCAGTACTTC.

The sample holds many counts of this clonotype. CDR3 loop: CASSLRAVEQYF. CDR3 DNA sequence: TGTGCCAGCAGCTTAAGGGCAGTTGAGCAGTACTTC. The chain uses TRBV7-9 and TRBJ2-7; D is undetermined. Germline CDR1 reads SEHNR; CDR2 reads FQNEAQ (reference sequence). The CDR3 length is 12 residues. V was pared by 2 bases and J by 7 bases, with 9 bases between.

This clonotype has at least ten counts. CDR3: CASTIQGTNTGELFF. In nucleotides, the CDR3 is TGTGCCAGCACCATACAGGGGACGAACACCGGGGAGCTGTTTTTT. The genes are TRBV28 and TRBJ2-2; TRBD1 agrees at 7 bases. The germline CDR1 and CDR2 sequences are MDHEN and SYDVKM. This CDR3 contains 15 residues. Losses at the gene ends were 7 bases for V and 0 bases for J; bases not matched to a gene: 5.

This chain links TRBV9 with TRBJ1-5; the D gene is possibly TRBD1 (5 bases). The CDR3 spans 14 residues. Deletions cut 1 base from V and 5 bases from J, with 10 bases between. Germline assignment: CDR1 SGDLS and CDR2 YYNGEE. The CDR3 DNA reads as TGTGCCAGCAGCGTATCTGGGGCGGATCAGCCCCAGCATTTT. Its protein product is CASSVSGADQPQHF.

This clonotype was picked up a small number of times. V and J are TRBV5-1 and TRBJ1-4; tentative D call: TRBD1 (6 bases). Germline loops: CDR1 SGHRS, CDR2 YFSETQ. The CDR3 spans 14 residues. V lost 6 bases to trimming and J lost 5 bases, with 14 bases between them. In DNA, the CDR3 is TGCGCCAGCACTACCGACAGGTTGAATGAAAAACTGTTTTTT. It encodes CASTTDRLNEKLFF.

This clonotype was counted many times. This chain links TRBV11-2 with TRBJ2-3; TRBD2 aligns across 9 bases. The trim removed 3 bases at V and 4 bases at J, leaving 8 bases unmatched. This CDR3 is 16 amino acids long. Per the germline V gene, CDR1 is SGHAT and CDR2 is FQNNGV. This chain's CDR3 is CASSLIAGARADTQYF. CDR3 nucleotides: TGTGCCAGCAGCTTGATAGCGGGAGCGAGGGCAGATACGCAGTATTTT. The variable domain in full, with the rest retrieved from reference TRBV11-2 and TRBJ2-3, is EAGVAQSPRYKIIEKRQSVAFWCNPISGHATLYWYQQILGQGPKLLIQFQNNGVVDDSQLPKDRFSAERLKGVDSTLKIQPAKLEDSAVYLCASSLIAGARADTQYFGPGTRLTVL.

This clonotype was counted many times. This chain joins TRBV11-2 and TRBJ2-7, with D possibly TRBD1 on 5 matching bases. The CDR3 has 14 residues. V gave up 1 base and J gave up 2 bases, with 9 bases separating them. Germline assignment: CDR1 SGHAT and CDR2 FQNNGV. The CDR3 region has the DNA TGTGCCAGCAGCTTAGCCCAGGGCACCTACGAGCAGTACTTC. Residues: CASSLAQGTYEQYF.

This clonotype was seen many times. This rearrangement joins TRBV5-1 to TRBJ2-5; D perhaps matches TRBD2 (6 bases). Germline CDR1 SGHRS, CDR2 YFSETQ. The V end lost 2 bases, the J end lost 5 bases, and 13 bases lay between the germline ends. CDR3 length: 14 amino acids. This CDR3 is CASSFTGAWETQYF. The CDR3 DNA reads as TGCGCCAGCAGCTTCACGGGAGCTTGGGAGACCCAGTACTTC.

The gene calls are TRBV19 and TRBJ2-7; TRBD2 matches at 11 bases. Germline V gene data show CDR1 as LNHDA and CDR2 as SQIVND (reference sequence). V lost 3 bases to trimming and J lost 2 bases; unmatched junction nucleotides: 12. The CDR3 is 18 residues long. The CDR3 loop is CASSIYGTSGRRTYEQYF. The DNA of the CDR3 is TGTGCCAGTAGTATTTATGGCACTAGCGGGAGAAGGACCTACGAGCAGTACTTC.

This clonotype was counted many times. The chain employs TRBV18 and TRBJ1-1; D unclear. Deletions cut 5 bases from V and 0 bases from J, with 7 bases between. There are 13 residues in the CDR3. From germline, CDR1 is KGHSH and CDR2 LQKENI. CDR3 bases: TGTGCCAGCTCAGCTCAGATGAACACTGAAGCTTTCTTT. Translated, it gives CASSAQMNTEAFF. Full variable domain (missing parts from reference TRBV18 and TRBJ1-1): NAGVMQNPRHLVRRRGQEARLRCSPMKGHSHVYWYRQLPEEGLKFMVYLQKENIIDESGMPKERFSAEFPKEGPSILRIQQVVRGDSAAYFCASSAQMNTEAFFGQGTRLTVV.

V usage is TRBV5-1 and J usage is TRBJ2-2; D not certain. CDR1 SGHRS and CDR2 YFSETQ come from the germline V gene. The V end lost 6 bases, the J end lost 3 bases, and 9 bases lay between the germline ends. This CDR3 comprises 13 residues. CDR3 amino acids: CASTRRYTGELFF. The DNA for the CDR3 is TGCGCCAGCACCCGTAGGTACACCGGGGAGCTGTTTTTT.